A selection of T cell receptor beta chains follows, all from one sample in a study of glioma-infiltrating T cells after dendritic cell vaccination. Clones were read by immunoSEQ multiplex PCR, and TCRdb kept only the in-frame ones, dropping some. Among about 46,000 clones listed, over 75% were seen once. Material: blood, obtained after dendritic cell vaccination. The receptors were sampled from a human donor with glioblastoma. Both conserved end residues are part of each CDR3. Fields, in order: D gene, J gene, clone size, V gene, CDR3 protein, CDR3 DNA. A D gene is named only where the DNA matches it firmly. Only part of the rows carry a size: once, few, many, or a class if the clone is expanded.

D: -; J: TRBJ2-7; size: -; V: TRBV6-5; CDR3: CATKPGLPYEQYF; DNA: TGTGCCACCAAGCCCGGGTTGCCCTACGAGCAGTACTTC
D: -; J: TRBJ2-1; size: -; V: TRBV25-1; CDR3: CASSESGMGVYNEQFF; DNA: TGTGCCAGCAGTGAATCCGGGATGGGAGTTTACAATGAGCAGTTCTTC
D: -; J: TRBJ1-5; size: once; V: TRBV28; CDR3: CASSPGQLNQPQHF; DNA: TGTGCCAGCAGCCCTGGACAGCTCAATCAGCCCCAGCATTTT
D: -; J: TRBJ2-7; size: -; V: TRBV5-4; CDR3: CASSLDGGPSSYEQYF; DNA: TGTGCCAGCAGCTTGGACGGGGGACCAAGCTCCTACGAGCAGTACTTC
D: -; J: TRBJ1-6; size: -; V: TRBV10-3; CDR3: CAIKPQAGDSPLHF; DNA: TGTGCCATCAAACCGCAGGCCGGGGATTCACCCCTCCACTTT
D: -; J: TRBJ1-5; size: -; V: TRBV10-3; CDR3: CAISGPLAAGGGNQPQHF; DNA: TGTGCCATCAGTGGTCCGCTAGCGGCCGGCGGGGGCAATCAGCCCCAGCATTTT
D: TRBD2; J: TRBJ2-1; size: -; V: TRBV4-3; CDR3: CASSQDMTSGTRKQFF; DNA: TGCGCCAGCAGCCAAGATATGACTAGCGGGACCAGGAAGCAGTTCTTC
D: -; J: TRBJ1-1; size: -; V: TRBV7-3; CDR3: CASSLSSDLRLNQNTEAFF; DNA: TGTGCCAGCAGCTTATCCTCTGACCTACGACTAAACCAGAACACTGAAGCTTTCTTT
D: TRBD2; J: TRBJ2-1; size: once; V: TRBV9; CDR3: CASSPRLAGEGEQFF; DNA: TGTGCCAGCAGCCCCCGACTAGCGGGAGAGGGTGAGCAGTTCTTC
D: -; J: TRBJ1-1; size: -; V: TRBV15; CDR3: CATSEGRTEAFF; DNA: TGTGCCACCAGCGAGGGGAGGACTGAAGCTTTCTTT
D: TRBD1; J: TRBJ2-1; size: -; V: TRBV9; CDR3: CASSVGQNEQFF; DNA: TGTGCCAGCAGCGTGGGACAGAATGAGCAGTTCTTC
D: -; J: TRBJ2-3; size: -; V: TRBV5-6; CDR3: CASSLAAADTQYF; DNA: TGTGCCAGCAGCTTGGCCGCGGCAGATACGCAGTATTTT
D: -; J: TRBJ1-4; size: few; V: TRBV10-3; CDR3: CAISGQGATNEKLFF; DNA: TGTGCCATCAGTGGCCAAGGAGCAACTAATGAAAAACTGTTTTTT
D: -; J: TRBJ2-3; size: -; V: TRBV29-1; CDR3: CSVGTTTDTQYF; DNA: TGCAGCGTTGGGACTACCACAGATACGCAGTATTTT
D: -; J: TRBJ2-3; size: -; V: TRBV19; CDR3: CASSMRSGSQSTDTQYF; DNA: TGTGCCAGTAGTATGCGTTCAGGTTCCCAGAGCACAGATACGCAGTATTTT
D: TRBD2; J: TRBJ2-3; size: -; V: TRBV9; CDR3: CASSVVGLAGNTDTQYF; DNA: TGTGCCAGCAGCGTAGTGGGGCTAGCGGGAAACACAGATACGCAGTATTTT
D: TRBD1; J: TRBJ1-2; size: once; V: TRBV6-5; CDR3: CASSGTGASYGYTF; DNA: TGTGCCAGCAGTGGGACAGGGGCGAGCTATGGCTACACCTTC
D: -; J: TRBJ2-1; size: -; V: TRBV18; CDR3: CASSPGEIQFF; DNA: TGTGCCAGCTCACCGGGCGAGATCCAGTTCTTC
D: -; J: TRBJ1-3; size: few; V: TRBV10-3; CDR3: CAITSGNTIYF; DNA: TGTGCCATCACGTCCGGAAACACCATATATTTT
D: -; J: TRBJ1-2; size: -; V: TRBV30; CDR3: CAWSNRVSGYTF; DNA: TGTGCCTGGTCCAACAGGGTTTCTGGCTACACCTTC
D: -; J: TRBJ2-7; size: -; V: TRBV11-2; CDR3: CASSLLHGYEQYF; DNA: TGTGCCAGCAGCTTACTCCACGGCTACGAGCAGTACTTC
D: -; J: TRBJ1-5; size: -; V: TRBV19; CDR3: CASSTTRGTRQPQHF; DNA: TGTGCCAGTAGTACCACGCGGGGGACCAGGCAGCCCCAGCATTTT
D: -; J: TRBJ2-7; size: -; V: TRBV7-9; CDR3: CASSLATPGRGYEQYF; DNA: TGTGCCAGCAGCTTAGCCACCCCGGGGAGAGGGTACGAGCAGTACTTC
D: TRBD2; J: TRBJ2-1; size: -; V: TRBV4-3; CDR3: CASSPAAGTFHEQFF; DNA: TGCGCCAGCAGCCCCGCAGCGGGAACCTTCCATGAGCAGTTCTTC
D: -; J: TRBJ2-7; size: -; V: TRBV6-1; CDR3: CASSEAKGTSKPYEQYF; DNA: TGTGCCAGCAGTGAGGCGAAAGGGACTTCCAAACCCTACGAGCAGTACTTC
D: TRBD1; J: TRBJ1-2; size: -; V: TRBV4-3; CDR3: CASSHLGQRANYGYTF; DNA: TGCGCCAGCAGCCATTTGGGACAGAGAGCTAACTATGGCTACACCTTC
D: TRBD2; J: TRBJ2-5; size: -; V: TRBV10-3; CDR3: CAISSGRGWETQYF; DNA: TGTGCCATCAGTAGCGGGAGGGGTTGGGAGACCCAGTACTTC
D: -; J: TRBJ1-1; size: -; V: TRBV18; CDR3: CASSSVQGDTEAFF; DNA: TGTGCCAGCTCATCCGTACAGGGAGATACTGAAGCTTTCTTT
D: -; J: TRBJ1-3; size: -; V: TRBV9; CDR3: CASSVDPRPPSGNTIYF; DNA: TGTGCCAGCAGCGTAGATCCCCGTCCCCCCTCTGGAAACACCATATATTTT
D: TRBD2; J: TRBJ2-3; size: -; V: TRBV19; CDR3: CASSIRHAGGITDTQYF; DNA: TGTGCCAGTAGTATACGACATGCGGGAGGAATCACAGATACGCAGTATTTT